These 28 T cell receptor beta chains originate from one sample sequenced in a study of healthy donors' naive CD4 and CD8 T cells. TCR libraries were built from 450 to 650 ng of total RNA by linear amplification. Using its own MiXCR run on the reads, TCRdb lists one record per CDR3 protein. The table lists about 180,000 distinct CDR3 sequences, under 85% of them singletons. The sample consisted of naive CD4+ and CD8+ T cells sorted from blood, pooled from several donors. These receptors were obtained from a pool of human donors in good health; the sample pools cells from several healthy donors.

V and J are TRBV19 and TRBJ1-1; 8 nucleotides match TRBD1. The CDR3 is 15 amino acids. Trimming removed 9 bases from V and 4 bases from J; junction bases left unmatched: 13. Germline-derived CDR1 and CDR2 are LNHDA and SQIVND (reference sequence). CDR3: CASRPDRDLGTEAFF. The DNA for the CDR3 is TGTGCCAGCCGCCCGGACAGGGATTTAGGCACTGAAGCTTTCTTT.

This clonotype was detected only once. This chain uses TRBV27 with TRBJ2-1, with D perhaps TRBD2 (5 bases). CDR3 length: 14 residues. The V end lost 6 bases, the J end lost 1 base, and 10 bases lay between the germline ends. Germline V gene data show CDR1 as MNHEY and CDR2 as SMNVEV (reference sequence). The chain's CDR3 is CASSIATSYNEQFF. DNA of the CDR3: TGTGCCAGCAGCATAGCGACATCCTACAATGAGCAGTTCTTC.

This clonotype was counted between two and nine times. The chain uses TRBV19 and TRBJ1-3, with D uncertain. The germline gives CDR1 LNHDA, CDR2 SQIVND (reference sequence). This CDR3 region has 15 residues. Trimming pared 1 base from V and 2 bases from J, leaving 9 bases between. The CDR3 is CASSIGWATGNTIYF. The CDR3 coding sequence is TGTGCCAGTAGTATAGGCTGGGCAACTGGAAACACCATATATTTT.

The chain recombines TRBV11-2 with TRBJ1-1; D not resolved. The CDR3 extends over 14 amino acids. Germline V gene data show CDR1 as SGHAT and CDR2 as FQNNGV. V was clipped by 6 bases and J by 3 bases, with 14 bases between them. CDR3 DNA sequence: TGTGCCAGCAGACCTACGGCAGCAGACACTGAAGCTTTCTTT. Protein: CASRPTAADTEAFF.

V gene TRBV2 combines with J gene TRBJ2-6, with D perhaps assigned TRBD1 or TRBD2 (5 bases each). Trimming took off 3 bases at V and 2 bases at J, with 8 bases between the two ends. Germline V gene data show CDR1 as SNHLY and CDR2 as FYNNEI. The CDR3 is made up of 15 amino acids. The CDR3, as DNA: TGTGCCAGCAGTGATTTGGGGGCTGGGGCCAACGTCCTGACTTTC. Encoded protein: CASSDLGAGANVLTF.

This clonotype turned up a few times. DNA for the CDR3: TGCAGCGTTGAAGAAACAGGGGCCTCCTACGAGCAGTACTTC. Its protein product is CSVEETGASYEQYF. This chain joins TRBV29-1 and TRBJ2-7; 7 bases line up with TRBD1. The CDR3 length is 14 residues. The trim removed 0 bases at V and 0 bases at J, leaving 2 bases unmatched. CDR1 is SQVTM and CDR2 is ANQGSEA in the germline V gene.

The gene calls are TRBV29-1 and TRBJ2-5, with TRBD1 as a possible D gene (6 bases). The V end was cut by 7 bases, the J end by 4 bases, with 10 bases between. Germline-derived CDR1 and CDR2 are SQVTM and ANQGSEA. This CDR3 is 11 amino acids long. CDR3 region: CSAGQSETQYF. DNA for the CDR3: TGCAGCGCCGGACAGTCAGAGACCCAGTACTTC.

The chain combines TRBV29-1 with TRBJ2-5; D is uncertain. CDR1 and CDR2 from the germline V gene are SQVTM and ANQGSEA. This CDR3 region has 13 residues. The ends were cut back, 7 bases at V and 1 base at J, with 13 bases in the middle. CDR3 sequence reads: CSAGRLPQETQYF. The CDR3 bases are TGCAGCGCCGGACGACTGCCCCAAGAGACCCAGTACTTC.

The chain combines TRBV30 with TRBJ1-2; TRBD1 aligns across 9 bases. The V gene end was trimmed by 2 bases and the J gene end by 6 bases; junction bases not matched to a gene: 4. The germline V gene encodes CDR1 GTSNPN and CDR2 SVGIG (reference sequence). The length of the CDR3 is 13 residues. CDR3 in amino acids: CAWSPGQGDGYTF. The CDR3 nucleotides read TGTGCCTGGAGTCCGGGACAGGGAGATGGCTACACCTTC.

J is TRBJ1-2 and V is TRBV10-3, with D possibly TRBD1 on 5 matching bases. This CDR3 contains 14 residues. Deletions cut 3 bases from V and 7 bases from J, with 15 bases between. The germline V gene has CDR1 ENHRY and CDR2 SYGVKD. The CDR3: CAISDIGVRGGYTF. The CDR3, as DNA: TGTGCCATCAGTGATATAGGTGTTAGGGGTGGCTACACCTTC.

The CDR3 region has the DNA TGTGCCAGCAGTTTATCGGAGGGATTGGGAAACACCATATATTTT. This encodes CASSLSEGLGNTIYF. V gene TRBV27 combines with J gene TRBJ1-3; D is unclear. Trimming stripped 0 bases from V and 4 bases from J, with 10 bases between. Germline loops: CDR1 MNHEY, CDR2 SMNVEV (reference sequence). This CDR3 spans 15 amino acids.

The J gene is TRBJ2-6, the V gene TRBV14; D is possibly TRBD1 (6 bases). The length of the CDR3 is 16 residues. V was shortened by 6 bases and J by 0 bases, with 12 bases between the two germline ends. CDR1 is SGHDN and CDR2 is FVKESK in the germline V gene. Written as DNA, the CDR3 is TGTGCCAGCAGGGTACAGACAGGCTCTGGGGCCAACGTCCTGACTTTC. This encodes CASRVQTGSGANVLTF.

This chain joins TRBV29-1 and TRBJ2-3, with 7 bases that match TRBD1. V shed 8 bases and J 4 bases; nucleotides not matched to a gene: 6. From germline, CDR1 is SQVTM and CDR2 ANQGSEA. The CDR3 covers 12 residues. CDR3 amino acids: CSSLTGPDTQYF. DNA for the CDR3: TGCAGCAGTCTGACAGGGCCAGATACGCAGTATTTT.

V usage is TRBV13 and J usage is TRBJ2-7; D ambiguous. This CDR3 has 17 residues. V was clipped by 5 bases and J by 1 base, with 21 bases between them. Germline CDR1 and CDR2: PRHDT and FYEKMQ (reference sequence). CDR3 sequence (DNA): TGTGCCAGCAGCCATGCCTGGGCAGGCGGAAGATCCTACGAGCAGTACTTC. It encodes CASSHAWAGGRSYEQYF.

The V gene is TRBV27, the J gene TRBJ1-2, with no clear D. CDR1 and CDR2 from the germline V gene are MNHEY and SMNVEV (reference sequence). The CDR3 is 15 amino acids. V was trimmed by 0 bases and J by 8 bases, leaving 16 bases between them. Written as DNA, the CDR3 is TGTGCCAGCAGTTTATCCGTGACTGCTAACGGGGGCTACACCTTC. Encoded protein: CASSLSVTANGGYTF.

The V call is TRBV29-1, the J call TRBJ2-3; D might be TRBD2 (5 bases). The CDR3 is 14 amino acids. Per germline, CDR1 SQVTM and CDR2 ANQGSEA. V was clipped by 7 bases and J by 1 base, with 15 bases between them. CDR3 in DNA: TGCAGCGCTGGGGATAAGCGGCGCACAGATACGCAGTATTTT. Translated: CSAGDKRRTDTQYF.

The rearrangement uses TRBV6-5 and TRBJ1-5; possible D gene TRBD1, 6 bases. Germline V CDR1 and CDR2: MNHEY, SVGAGI. V lost 6 bases to trimming and J lost 0 bases, with 12 bases between them. The CDR3 contains 15 residues. The CDR3 DNA is TGTGCCAGCAGCCTGGACAGAAATAGCAATCAGCCCCAGCATTTT. Translating gives CASSLDRNSNQPQHF.

The chain employs TRBV27 and TRBJ2-5; D remains unclear. This CDR3 has 13 amino acids. V lost 0 bases and J lost 4, with 6 bases in between. Germline V CDR1 and CDR2: MNHEY, SMNVEV (reference sequence). This chain's CDR3 is CASSLSRGETQYF. CDR3 sequence (DNA): TGTGCCAGCAGTTTATCGCGAGGAGAGACCCAGTACTTC.

The chain has TRBV29-1 and TRBJ1-1; no firm D call. The germline CDR1 and CDR2 sequences are SQVTM and ANQGSEA. This CDR3 has 13 amino acids. Trimming removed 3 bases from V and 1 base from J, with 9 bases in between. The CDR3 spells CSVDKQENTEAFF. Written as DNA, the CDR3 is TGCAGCGTTGATAAGCAGGAGAACACTGAAGCTTTCTTT.

The V and J genes are TRBV12-3 or TRBV12-4 and TRBJ2-1; unclear D gene. V gave up 1 base and J gave up 4 bases, with 11 bases separating them. The CDR3 totals 15 residues. The CDR3, as DNA: TGTGCCAGCAGTTTAGGGGGATCTAGATACAATGAGCAGTTCTTC. Its protein is CASSLGGSRYNEQFF.

V and J are TRBV30 and TRBJ2-7; 7 bases fit TRBD1. This CDR3 region has 14 residues. Germline-derived CDR1 and CDR2 are GTSNPN and SVGIG (reference sequence). With V trimmed by 2 bases and J by 4 bases, 8 bases remained unmatched. CDR3 nucleotide sequence: TGTGCCTGGAGTCTCGGGACAGACATTTACGAGCAGTACTTC. It translates to CAWSLGTDIYEQYF.

This clonotype was picked up a small number of times. The chain is built from TRBV5-5 and TRBJ2-5, with 14 bases that match TRBD2. Germline values: CDR1 SGHKS, CDR2 YYEKEE (reference sequence). V lost 0 bases to trimming and J lost 4 bases; unmatched junction nucleotides: 5. The CDR3 is 17 amino acids. CDR3 DNA: TGTGCCAGCAGCTTGGCGGGACTAGCGGGAGTGGGAGAGACCCAGTACTTC. This codes for CASSLAGLAGVGETQYF.

The chain employs TRBV20-1 and TRBJ1-5; D not resolved. The CDR3 totals 13 residues. Germline CDR1 DFQATT, CDR2 SNEGSKA (reference sequence). Trimming cost V 2 bases and J 7 bases, with 12 bases left between them. CDR3 DNA sequence: TGCAGTGCTAGAAGGGAGGATGGCCAGCCCCAGCATTTT. Translation: CSARREDGQPQHF.

The chain combines TRBV6-4 with TRBJ1-1, with unresolved D. Trimming cost V 2 bases and J 0 bases, with 10 bases left between them. CDR1 and CDR2 (germline): MRHNA, SNTAGT. The CDR3 is made up of 15 amino acids. The CDR3 nucleotides are TGTGCCAGCAGTGACGCTCCGGGCATGAACACTGAAGCTTTCTTT. This encodes CASSDAPGMNTEAFF.

The chain uses TRBV19 and TRBJ1-2; no clear D. V was shortened by 3 bases and J by 4 bases, with 18 bases between the two germline ends. The length of the CDR3 is 16 residues. Germline V gene sequence: CDR1 LNHDA, CDR2 SQIVND (reference sequence). The CDR3 region is CASSMAQVEKLYGYTF. CDR3 coding DNA: TGTGCCAGTAGTATGGCCCAGGTCGAGAAACTCTATGGCTACACCTTC. The full variable domain, rest sourced from reference TRBV19 and TRBJ1-2, is DGGITQSPKYLFRKEGQNVTLSCEQNLNHDAMYWYRQDPGQGLRLIYYSQIVNDFQKGDIAEGYSVSREKKESFPLTVTSAQKNPTAFYLCASSMAQVEKLYGYTFGSGTRLTVV.

The chain couples TRBV27 to TRBJ1-5, with D uncertain. V was cut by 3 bases and J by 4 bases, with 4 bases left in between. Germline assignment: CDR1 MNHEY and CDR2 SMNVEV (reference sequence). This CDR3 contains 12 residues. The CDR3 sequence is CASSFLNQPQHF. The DNA for the CDR3 is TGTGCCAGCAGTTTCCTGAATCAGCCCCAGCATTTT.

A single count supports this clonotype. V gene TRBV6-2 or TRBV6-3 combines with J gene TRBJ2-4, with 10 nucleotides matching TRBD2. The CDR3 length is 17 residues. Germline CDR1 reads MNHEY; CDR2 reads SVGEGT. V was pared by 5 bases and J by 6 bases, with 13 bases of the junction left unmatched. The CDR3 region is CASSHILRSSGRNIQYF. Written as DNA, the CDR3 is TGTGCCAGCAGTCACATTCTCCGGTCTAGCGGGAGAAACATTCAGTACTTC.

The rearrangement uses TRBV29-1 and TRBJ1-1; D is perhaps TRBD1 (6 bases). V was trimmed by 5 bases and J by 3 bases, leaving 13 bases between them. The germline gives CDR1 SQVTM, CDR2 ANQGSEA. The CDR3 consists of 13 residues. The CDR3 DNA follows: TGCAGCGTTAAGGACAGTGGGGACACTGAAGCTTTCTTT. It translates to CSVKDSGDTEAFF.